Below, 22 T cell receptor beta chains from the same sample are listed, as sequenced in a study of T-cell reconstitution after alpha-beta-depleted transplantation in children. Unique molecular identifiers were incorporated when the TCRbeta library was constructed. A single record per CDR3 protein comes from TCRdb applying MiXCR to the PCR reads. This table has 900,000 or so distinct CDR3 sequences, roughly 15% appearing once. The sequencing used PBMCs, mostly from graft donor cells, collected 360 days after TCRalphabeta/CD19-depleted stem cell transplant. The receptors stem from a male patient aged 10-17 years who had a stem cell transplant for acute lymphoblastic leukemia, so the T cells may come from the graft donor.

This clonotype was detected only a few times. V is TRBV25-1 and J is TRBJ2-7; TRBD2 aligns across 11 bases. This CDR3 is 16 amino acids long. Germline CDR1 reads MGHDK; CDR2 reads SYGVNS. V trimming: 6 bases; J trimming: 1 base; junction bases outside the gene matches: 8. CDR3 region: CASSRLAGGPSYEQYF. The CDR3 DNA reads TGTGCCAGCAGCCGCTTAGCGGGAGGGCCTTCCTACGAGCAGTACTTC.

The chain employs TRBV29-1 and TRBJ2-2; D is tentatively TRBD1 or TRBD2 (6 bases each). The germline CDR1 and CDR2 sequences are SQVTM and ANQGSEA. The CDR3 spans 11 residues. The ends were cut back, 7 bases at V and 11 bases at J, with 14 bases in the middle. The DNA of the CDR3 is TGCAGCGCAGAGGGGGGTGGCGAGCTGTTTTTT. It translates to CSAEGGGELFF.

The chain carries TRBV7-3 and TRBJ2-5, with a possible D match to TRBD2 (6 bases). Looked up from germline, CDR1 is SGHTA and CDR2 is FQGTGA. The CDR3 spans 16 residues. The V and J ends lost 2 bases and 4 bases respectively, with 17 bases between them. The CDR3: CASSLLATRKIETQYF. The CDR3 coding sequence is TGTGCCAGCAGCTTATTGGCGACTAGAAAAATAGAGACCCAGTACTTC.

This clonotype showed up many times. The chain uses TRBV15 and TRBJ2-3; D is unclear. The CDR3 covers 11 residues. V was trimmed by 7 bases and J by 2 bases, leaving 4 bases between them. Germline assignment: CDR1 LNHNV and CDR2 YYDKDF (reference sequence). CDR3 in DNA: TGTGCCACCAAGTACACAGATACGCAGTATTTT. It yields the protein CATKYTDTQYF.

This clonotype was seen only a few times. The CDR3 nucleotides are TGCGCCAGCAGCTTCCCGGGACTTCCCCGGCACGAGCAGTACTTC. Translated, it gives CASSFPGLPRHEQYF. The chain has TRBV5-1 and TRBJ2-7; D possibly corresponds to TRBD2 (6 bases). The CDR3 length is 15 residues. V lost 2 bases and J lost 5, with 17 bases in between. CDR1 and CDR2 from the germline V gene are SGHRS and YFSETQ. Drawing the rest from reference TRBV5-1 and TRBJ2-7, the complete variable domain is KAGVTQTPRYLIKTRGQQVTLSCSPISGHRSVSWYQQTPGQGLQFLFEYFSETQRNKGNFPGRFSGRQFSNSRSEMNVSTLELGDSALYLCASSFPGLPRHEQYFGPGTRLTVT.

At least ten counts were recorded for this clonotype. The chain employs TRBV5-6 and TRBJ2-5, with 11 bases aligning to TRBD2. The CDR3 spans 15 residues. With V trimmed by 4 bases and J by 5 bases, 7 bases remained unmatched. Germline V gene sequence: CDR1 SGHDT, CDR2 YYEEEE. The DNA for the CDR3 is TGTGCCAGCAGCGTGACTAGCGGGATAATCGAGACCCAGTACTTC. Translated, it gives CASSVTSGIIETQYF. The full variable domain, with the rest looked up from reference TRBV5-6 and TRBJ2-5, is DAGVTQSPTHLIKTRGQQVTLRCSPKSGHDTVSWYQQALGQGPQFIFQYYEEEERQRGNFPDRFSGHQFPNYSSELNVNALLLGDSALYLCASSVTSGIIETQYFGPGTRLLVL.

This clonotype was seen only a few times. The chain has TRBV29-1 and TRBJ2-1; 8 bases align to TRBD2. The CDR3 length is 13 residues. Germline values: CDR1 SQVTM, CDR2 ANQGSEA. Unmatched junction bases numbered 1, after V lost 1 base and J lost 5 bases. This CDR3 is CSVEGGRNNEQFF. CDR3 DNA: TGCAGCGTTGAAGGCGGGAGGAACAATGAGCAGTTCTTC.

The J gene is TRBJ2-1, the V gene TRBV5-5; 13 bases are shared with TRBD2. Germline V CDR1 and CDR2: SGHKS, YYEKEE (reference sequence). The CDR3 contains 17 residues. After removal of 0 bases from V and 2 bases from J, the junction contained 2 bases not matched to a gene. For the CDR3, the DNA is TGTGCCAGCAGCTTGGGACTAGCGGGAGGTCCCTACAATGAGCAGTTCTTC. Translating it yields CASSLGLAGGPYNEQFF.

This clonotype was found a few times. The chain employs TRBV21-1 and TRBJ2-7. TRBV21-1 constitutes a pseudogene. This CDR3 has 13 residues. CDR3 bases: TGTGCCAGCAGCAAACCGGGGATCCACGAGCAGTACTTC. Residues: CASSKPGIHEQYF.

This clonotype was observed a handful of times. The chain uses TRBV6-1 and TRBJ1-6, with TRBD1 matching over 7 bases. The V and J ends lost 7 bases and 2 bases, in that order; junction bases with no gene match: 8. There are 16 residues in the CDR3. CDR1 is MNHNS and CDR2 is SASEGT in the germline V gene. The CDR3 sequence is CASTGQAATYNSPLHF. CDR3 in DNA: TGTGCCAGCACTGGACAGGCCGCCACCTATAATTCACCCCTCCACTTT.

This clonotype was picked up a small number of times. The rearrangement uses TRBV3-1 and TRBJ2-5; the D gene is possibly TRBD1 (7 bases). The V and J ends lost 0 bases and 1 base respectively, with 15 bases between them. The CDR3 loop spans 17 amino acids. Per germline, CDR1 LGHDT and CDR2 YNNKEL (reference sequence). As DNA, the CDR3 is TGTGCCAGCAGCCAAGACCGGAGGGACAGCTTCCAAGAGACCCAGTACTTC. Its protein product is CASSQDRRDSFQETQYF.

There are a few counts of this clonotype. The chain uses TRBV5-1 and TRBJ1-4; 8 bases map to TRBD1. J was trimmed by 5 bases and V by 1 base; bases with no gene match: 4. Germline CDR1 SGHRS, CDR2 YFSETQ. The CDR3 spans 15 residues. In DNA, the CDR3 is TGCGCCAGCAGCTTGATGGGACAGGAGAATGAAAAACTGTTTTTT. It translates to CASSLMGQENEKLFF. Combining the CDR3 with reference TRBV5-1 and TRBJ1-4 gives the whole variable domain KAGVTQTPRYLIKTRGQQVTLSCSPISGHRSVSWYQQTPGQGLQFLFEYFSETQRNKGNFPGRFSGRQFSNSRSEMNVSTLELGDSALYLCASSLMGQENEKLFFGSGTQLSVL.

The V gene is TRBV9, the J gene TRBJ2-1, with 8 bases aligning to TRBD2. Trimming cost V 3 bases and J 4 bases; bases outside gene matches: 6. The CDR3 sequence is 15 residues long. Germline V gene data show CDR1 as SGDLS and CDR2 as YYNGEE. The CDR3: CASSAPSGPYNEQFF. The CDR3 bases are TGTGCCAGCAGCGCTCCTAGCGGGCCTTACAATGAGCAGTTCTTC.

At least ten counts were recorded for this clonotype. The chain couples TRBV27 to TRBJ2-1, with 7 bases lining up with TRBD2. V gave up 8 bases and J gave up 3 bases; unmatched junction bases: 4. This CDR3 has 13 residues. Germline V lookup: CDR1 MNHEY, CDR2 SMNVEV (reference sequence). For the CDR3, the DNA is TGTGCCAGCGCTAGGACTAGCTACAATGAGCAGTTCTTC. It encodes CASARTSYNEQFF.

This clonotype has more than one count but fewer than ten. The CDR3 protein is CASSLVWQETQYF. As DNA, the CDR3 is TGCGCCAGCAGCTTGGTCTGGCAAGAGACCCAGTACTTC. The chain combines TRBV5-1 with TRBJ2-5, with D unresolved. The germline CDR1 and CDR2 sequences are SGHRS and YFSETQ. V lost 0 bases and J lost 2, with 5 bases in between. This CDR3 has 13 amino acids.

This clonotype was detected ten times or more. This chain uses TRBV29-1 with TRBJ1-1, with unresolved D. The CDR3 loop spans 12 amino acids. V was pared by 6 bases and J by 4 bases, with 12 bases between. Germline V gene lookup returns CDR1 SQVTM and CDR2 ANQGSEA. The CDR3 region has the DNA TGCAGCGTGGTTCCCGGGATCACTGAAGCTTTCTTT. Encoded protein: CSVVPGITEAFF.

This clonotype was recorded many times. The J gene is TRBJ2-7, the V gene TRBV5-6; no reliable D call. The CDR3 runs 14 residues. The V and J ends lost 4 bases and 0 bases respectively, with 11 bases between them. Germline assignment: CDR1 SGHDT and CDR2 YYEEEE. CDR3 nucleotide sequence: TGTGCCAGCAGCAGCGCTGAGACCTCCTACGAGCAGTACTTC. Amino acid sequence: CASSSAETSYEQYF.

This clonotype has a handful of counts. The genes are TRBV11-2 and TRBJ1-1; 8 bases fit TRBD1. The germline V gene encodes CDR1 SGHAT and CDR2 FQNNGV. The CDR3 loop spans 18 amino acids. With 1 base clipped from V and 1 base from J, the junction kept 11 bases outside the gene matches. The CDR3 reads CASSLGLRRGLKNTEAFF. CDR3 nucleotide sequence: TGTGCCAGCAGCTTAGGACTCCGCAGGGGGCTGAAGAACACTGAAGCTTTCTTT.

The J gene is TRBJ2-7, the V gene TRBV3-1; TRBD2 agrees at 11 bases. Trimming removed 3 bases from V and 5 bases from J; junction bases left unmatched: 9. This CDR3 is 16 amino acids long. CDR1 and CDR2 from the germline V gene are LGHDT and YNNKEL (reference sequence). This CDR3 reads CASSQARLAGPNEQYF. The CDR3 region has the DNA TGTGCCAGCAGCCAGGCCCGACTAGCGGGACCGAACGAGCAGTACTTC.

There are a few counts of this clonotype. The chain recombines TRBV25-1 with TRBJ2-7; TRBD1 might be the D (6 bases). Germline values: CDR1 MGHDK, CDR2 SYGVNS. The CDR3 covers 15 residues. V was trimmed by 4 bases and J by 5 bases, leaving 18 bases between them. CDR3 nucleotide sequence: TGTGCCAGCAGTGCGTTTACAGGGCGGGTCGACGAGCAGTACTTC. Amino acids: CASSAFTGRVDEQYF.

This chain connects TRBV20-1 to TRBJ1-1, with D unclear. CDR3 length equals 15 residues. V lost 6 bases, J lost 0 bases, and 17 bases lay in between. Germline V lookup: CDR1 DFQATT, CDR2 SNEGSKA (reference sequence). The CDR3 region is CSAHASHLMNTEAFF. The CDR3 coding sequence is TGCAGTGCCCATGCGTCCCACCTCATGAACACTGAAGCTTTCTTT.

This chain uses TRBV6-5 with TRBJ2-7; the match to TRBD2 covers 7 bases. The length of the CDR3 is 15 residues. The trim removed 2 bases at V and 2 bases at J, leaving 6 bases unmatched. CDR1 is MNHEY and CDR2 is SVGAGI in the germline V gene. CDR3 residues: CASSYGGSQTYEQYF. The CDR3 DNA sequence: TGTGCCAGCAGTTACGGCGGGAGCCAGACCTACGAGCAGTACTTC.